What follows describes a single T cell receptor (beta chain). This record belongs to a study of blood T cell repertoires in COVID-19. Original handling: Reference gene primers were amplified, and this amplification served to estimate nucleated cell counts. Repertoires were generated with immunoSEQ multiplex PCR, while TCRdb's copy carries only in-frame clones and drops some. V and J calls and clone size are copied from that table; D and trimming were computed from the DNA. The sample lists about 220,000 clones; roughly 84% were seen once. The sequenced material came from peripheral blood. The TCR was taken from a woman aged 55-70 years who had recovered from COVID-19.

The CDR3 spells CSAHMNTEAFF. The CDR3 DNA sequence: TGCAGTGCACACATGAACACTGAAGCTTTCTTT. The chain recombines TRBV20-1 with TRBJ1-1; D gene ambiguous. Trimming took 6 bases from V and 0 from J, leaving 5 bases between them. Germline-derived CDR1 and CDR2 are DFQATT and SNEGSKA (reference sequence). This CDR3 has 11 residues.